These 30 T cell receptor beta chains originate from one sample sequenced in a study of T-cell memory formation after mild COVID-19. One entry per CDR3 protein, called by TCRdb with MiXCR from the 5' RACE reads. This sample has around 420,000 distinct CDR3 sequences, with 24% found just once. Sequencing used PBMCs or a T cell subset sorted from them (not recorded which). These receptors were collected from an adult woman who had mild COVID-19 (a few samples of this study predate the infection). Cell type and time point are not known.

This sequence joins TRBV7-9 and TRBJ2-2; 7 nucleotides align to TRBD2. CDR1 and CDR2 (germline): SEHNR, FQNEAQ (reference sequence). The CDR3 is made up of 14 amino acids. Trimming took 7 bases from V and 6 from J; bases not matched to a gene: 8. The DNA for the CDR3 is TGTGCCAGCAAAGCGGGGACGATACCCGGGGAGCTGTTTTTT. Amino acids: CASKAGTIPGELFF.

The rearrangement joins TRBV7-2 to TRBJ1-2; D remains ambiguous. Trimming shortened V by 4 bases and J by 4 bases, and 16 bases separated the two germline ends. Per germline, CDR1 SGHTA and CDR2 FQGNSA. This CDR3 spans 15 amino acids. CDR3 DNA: TGTGCCAGCAGCTCCTCCCTCCGGGGAATCTATGGCTACACCTTC. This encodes CASSSSLRGIYGYTF.

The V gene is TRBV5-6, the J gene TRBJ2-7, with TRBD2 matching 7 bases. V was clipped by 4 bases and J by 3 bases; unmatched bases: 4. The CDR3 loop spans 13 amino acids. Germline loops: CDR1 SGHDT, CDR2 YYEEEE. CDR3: CASSPGGIYEQYF. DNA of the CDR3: TGTGCCAGCAGCCCCGGGGGGATCTACGAGCAGTACTTC.

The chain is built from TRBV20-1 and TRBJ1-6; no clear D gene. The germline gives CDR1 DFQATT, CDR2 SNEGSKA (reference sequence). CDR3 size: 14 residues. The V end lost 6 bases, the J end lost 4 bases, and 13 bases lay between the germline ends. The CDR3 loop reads CSASRGGYNSPLHF. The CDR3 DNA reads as TGCAGTGCCTCCCGGGGAGGGTATAATTCACCCCTCCACTTT.

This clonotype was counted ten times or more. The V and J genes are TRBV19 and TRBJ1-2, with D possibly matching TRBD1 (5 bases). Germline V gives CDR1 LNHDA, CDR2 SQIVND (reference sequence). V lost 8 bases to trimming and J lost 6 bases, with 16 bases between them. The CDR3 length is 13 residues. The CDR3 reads CASGPRGGHGYTF. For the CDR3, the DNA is TGTGCCAGTGGGCCACGGGGCGGACATGGCTACACCTTC.

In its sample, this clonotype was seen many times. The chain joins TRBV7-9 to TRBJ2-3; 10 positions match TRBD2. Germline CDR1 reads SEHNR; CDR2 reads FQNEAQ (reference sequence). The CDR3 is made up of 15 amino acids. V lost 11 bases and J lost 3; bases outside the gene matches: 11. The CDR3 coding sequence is TGTGCCGGACTGAGCGGGAGGGCCCCAACAGATACGCAGTATTTT. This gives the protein CAGLSGRAPTDTQYF.

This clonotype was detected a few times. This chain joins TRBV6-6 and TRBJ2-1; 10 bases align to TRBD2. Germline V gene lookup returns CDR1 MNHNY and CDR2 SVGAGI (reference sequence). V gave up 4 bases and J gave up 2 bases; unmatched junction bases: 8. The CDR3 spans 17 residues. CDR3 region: CASSSSSGGLAYNEQFF. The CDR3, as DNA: TGTGCCAGCAGTTCTTCTAGCGGGGGCCTTGCCTACAATGAGCAGTTCTTC.

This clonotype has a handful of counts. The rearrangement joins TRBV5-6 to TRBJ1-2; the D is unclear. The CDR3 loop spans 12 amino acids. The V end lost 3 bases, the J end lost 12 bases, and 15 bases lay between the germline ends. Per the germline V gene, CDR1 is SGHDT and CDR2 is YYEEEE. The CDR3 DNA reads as TGTGCCAGCAGCTCTGGAATAGGGTGGAACACCTTC. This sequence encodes CASSSGIGWNTF.

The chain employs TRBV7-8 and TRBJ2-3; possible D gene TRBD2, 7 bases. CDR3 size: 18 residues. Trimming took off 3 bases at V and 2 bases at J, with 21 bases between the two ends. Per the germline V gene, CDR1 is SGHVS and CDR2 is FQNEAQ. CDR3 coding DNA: TGTGCCAGCAGCTTCGGTGCGGGGGCCGTCGGCCTCACAGATACGCAGTATTTT. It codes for CASSFGAGAVGLTDTQYF. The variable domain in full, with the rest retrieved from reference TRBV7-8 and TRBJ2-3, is GAGVSQSPRYKVAKRGQDVALRCDPISGHVSLFWYQQALGQGPEFLTYFQNEAQLDKSGLPSDRFFAERPEGSVSTLKIQRTQQEDSAVYLCASSFGAGAVGLTDTQYFGPGTRLTVL.

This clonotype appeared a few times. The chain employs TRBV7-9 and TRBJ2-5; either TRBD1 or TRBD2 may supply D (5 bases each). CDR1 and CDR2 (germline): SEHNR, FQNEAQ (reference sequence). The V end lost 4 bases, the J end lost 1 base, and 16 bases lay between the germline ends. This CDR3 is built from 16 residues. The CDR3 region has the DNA TGTGCCAGCAGCTCGCCCGGGACCAAATTCCAAGAGACCCAGTACTTC. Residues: CASSSPGTKFQETQYF.

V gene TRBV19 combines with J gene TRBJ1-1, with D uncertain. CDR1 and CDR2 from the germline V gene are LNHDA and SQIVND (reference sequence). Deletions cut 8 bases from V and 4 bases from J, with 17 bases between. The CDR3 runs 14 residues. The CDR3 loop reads CASRPNEGFTEAFF. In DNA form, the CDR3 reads TGTGCCAGTCGCCCAAACGAGGGATTCACTGAAGCTTTCTTT.

Written as DNA, the CDR3 is TGTGCCAGCAGCTTAGTGGGCCCTACTGGGGAGCAGTACTTC. Translated, it gives CASSLVGPTGEQYF. The chain is built from TRBV11-2 and TRBJ2-7, with unresolved D. Germline-derived CDR1 and CDR2 are SGHAT and FQNNGV. The CDR3 runs to 14 residues. The V end lost 1 base, the J end lost 7 bases, and 14 bases lay between the germline ends.

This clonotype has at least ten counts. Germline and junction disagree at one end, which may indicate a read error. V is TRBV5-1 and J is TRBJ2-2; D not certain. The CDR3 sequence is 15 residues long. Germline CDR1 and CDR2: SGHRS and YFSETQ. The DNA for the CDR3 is TGCGCCAGCAGTTTGGCAAGTGCGAACACCGGGGAGCTGTTTTTT. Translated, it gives CASSLASANTGELFF.

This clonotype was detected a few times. In DNA form, the CDR3 reads TGCGCCAGCAGCCAAGATCCCAGGGGCTGGGATGAGCAGTTCTTC. This encodes CASSQDPRGWDEQFF. The chain links TRBV4-1 to TRBJ2-1, with D tentatively TRBD1 (6 bases). In germline, CDR1 is MGHRA, CDR2 YSYEKL. V lost 0 bases to trimming and J lost 8 bases, with 14 bases between them. The CDR3 has 15 amino acids.

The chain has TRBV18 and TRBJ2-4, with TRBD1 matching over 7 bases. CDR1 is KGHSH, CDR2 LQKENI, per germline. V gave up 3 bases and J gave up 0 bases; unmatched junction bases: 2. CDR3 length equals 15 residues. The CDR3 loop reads CASSPGQLAKNIQYF. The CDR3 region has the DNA TGTGCCAGCTCACCGGGACAGTTAGCCAAAAACATTCAGTACTTC.

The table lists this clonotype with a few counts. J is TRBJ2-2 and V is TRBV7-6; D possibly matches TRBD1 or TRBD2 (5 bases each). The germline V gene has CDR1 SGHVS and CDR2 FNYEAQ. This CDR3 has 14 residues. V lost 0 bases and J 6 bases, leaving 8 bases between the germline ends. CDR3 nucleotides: TGTGCCAGCAGCTTAGCGTTGGGGGCCGGGGAGCTGTTTTTT. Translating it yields CASSLALGAGELFF.

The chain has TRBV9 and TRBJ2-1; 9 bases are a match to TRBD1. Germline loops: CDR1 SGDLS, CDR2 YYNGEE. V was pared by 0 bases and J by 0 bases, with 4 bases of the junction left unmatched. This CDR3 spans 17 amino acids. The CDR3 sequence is CASSVAGTGYSYNEQFF. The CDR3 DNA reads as TGTGCCAGCAGCGTAGCCGGGACAGGGTACTCCTACAATGAGCAGTTCTTC.

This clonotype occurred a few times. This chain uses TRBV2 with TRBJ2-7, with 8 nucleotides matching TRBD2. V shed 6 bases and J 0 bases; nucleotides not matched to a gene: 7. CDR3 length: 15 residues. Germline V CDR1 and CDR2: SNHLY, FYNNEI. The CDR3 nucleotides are TGTGCCAGCAGCGTCGGGAGGGCCCACTCCTACGAGCAGTACTTC. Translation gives CASSVGRAHSYEQYF.

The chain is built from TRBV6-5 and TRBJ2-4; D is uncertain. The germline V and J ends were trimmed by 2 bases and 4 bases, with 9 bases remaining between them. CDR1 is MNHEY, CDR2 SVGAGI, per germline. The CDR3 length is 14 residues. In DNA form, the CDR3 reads TGTGCCAGCAGTTACGATGCAGGAAAAAACATTCAGTACTTC. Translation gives CASSYDAGKNIQYF.

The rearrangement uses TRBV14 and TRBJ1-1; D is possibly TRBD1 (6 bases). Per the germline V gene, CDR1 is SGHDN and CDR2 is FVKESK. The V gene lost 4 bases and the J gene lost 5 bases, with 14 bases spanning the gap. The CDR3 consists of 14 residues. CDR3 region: CASSLETGLTEAFF. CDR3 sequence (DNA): TGTGCCAGCAGCCTAGAAACAGGGTTAACTGAAGCTTTCTTT.

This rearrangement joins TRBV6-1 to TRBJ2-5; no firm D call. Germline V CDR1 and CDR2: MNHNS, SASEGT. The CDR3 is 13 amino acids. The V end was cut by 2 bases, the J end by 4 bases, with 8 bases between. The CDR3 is CASSEQGSETQYF. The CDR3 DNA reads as TGTGCCAGCAGTGAACAAGGGTCAGAGACCCAGTACTTC.

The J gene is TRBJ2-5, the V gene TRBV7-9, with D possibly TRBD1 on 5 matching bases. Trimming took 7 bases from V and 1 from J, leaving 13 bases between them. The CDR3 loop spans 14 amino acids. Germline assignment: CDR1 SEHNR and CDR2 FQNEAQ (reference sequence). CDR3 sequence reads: CASTQPRAQETQYF. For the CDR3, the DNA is TGTGCCAGCACCCAGCCCAGGGCCCAAGAGACCCAGTACTTC. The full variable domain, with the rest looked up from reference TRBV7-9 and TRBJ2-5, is DTGVSQNPRHKITKRGQNVTFRCDPISEHNRLYWYRQTLGQGPEFLTYFQNEAQLEKSRLLSDRFSAERPKGSFSTLEIQRTEQGDSAMYLCASTQPRAQETQYFGPGTRLLVL.

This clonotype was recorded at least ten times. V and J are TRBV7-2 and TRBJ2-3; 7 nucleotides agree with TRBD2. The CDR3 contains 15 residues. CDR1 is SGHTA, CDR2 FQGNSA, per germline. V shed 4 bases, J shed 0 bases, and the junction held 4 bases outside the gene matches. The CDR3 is CASSSLAASTDTQYF. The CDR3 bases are TGTGCCAGCAGCTCCCTAGCGGCTAGCACAGATACGCAGTATTTT.

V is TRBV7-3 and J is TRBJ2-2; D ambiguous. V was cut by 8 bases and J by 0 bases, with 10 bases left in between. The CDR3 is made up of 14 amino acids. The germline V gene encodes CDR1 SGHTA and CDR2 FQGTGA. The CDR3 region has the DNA TGTGCCAGCCTCTTAGGACCGAACACCGGGGAGCTGTTTTTT. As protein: CASLLGPNTGELFF.

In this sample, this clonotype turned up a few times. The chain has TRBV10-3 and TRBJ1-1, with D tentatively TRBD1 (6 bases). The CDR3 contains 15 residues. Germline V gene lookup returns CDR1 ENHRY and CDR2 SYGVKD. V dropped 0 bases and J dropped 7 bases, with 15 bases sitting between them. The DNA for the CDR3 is TGTGCCATCAGTGAGTCCCCAGGGGAAGTGGGTGAAGCTTTCTTT. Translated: CAISESPGEVGEAFF.

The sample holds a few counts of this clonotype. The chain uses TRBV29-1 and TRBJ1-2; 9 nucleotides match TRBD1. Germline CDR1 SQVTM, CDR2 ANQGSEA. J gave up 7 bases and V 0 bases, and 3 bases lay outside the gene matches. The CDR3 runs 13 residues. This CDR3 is CSVEEQGALGYTF. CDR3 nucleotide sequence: TGCAGCGTTGAAGAACAGGGGGCGCTTGGCTACACCTTC.

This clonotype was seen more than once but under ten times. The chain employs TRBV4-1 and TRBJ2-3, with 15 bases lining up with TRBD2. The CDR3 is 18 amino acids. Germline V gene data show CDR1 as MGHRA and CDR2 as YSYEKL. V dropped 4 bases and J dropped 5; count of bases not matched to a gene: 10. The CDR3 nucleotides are TGCGCCAGCAGCCCTGGACTAGCGGGGGGGCCGTTTCAAGATACGCAGTATTTT. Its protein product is CASSPGLAGGPFQDTQYF.

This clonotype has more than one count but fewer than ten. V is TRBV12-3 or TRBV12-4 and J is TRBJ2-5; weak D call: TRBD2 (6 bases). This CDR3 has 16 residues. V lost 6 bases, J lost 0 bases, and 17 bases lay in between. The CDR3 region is CASRQAGTAYQETQYF. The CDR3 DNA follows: TGTGCCAGCAGGCAGGCGGGGACCGCGTACCAAGAGACCCAGTACTTC.

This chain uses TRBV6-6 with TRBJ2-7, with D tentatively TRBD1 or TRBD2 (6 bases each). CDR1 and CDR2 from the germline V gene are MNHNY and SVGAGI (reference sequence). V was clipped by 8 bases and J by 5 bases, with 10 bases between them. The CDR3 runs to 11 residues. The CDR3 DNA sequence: TGTGCCAGCGTAAGGGGGGACGAGCAGTACTTC. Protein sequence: CASVRGDEQYF.

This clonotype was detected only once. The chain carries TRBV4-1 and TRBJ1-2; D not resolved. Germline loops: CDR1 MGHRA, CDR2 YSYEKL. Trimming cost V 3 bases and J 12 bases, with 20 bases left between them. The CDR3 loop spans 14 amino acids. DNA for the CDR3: TGCGCCAGCAGCCAGCCCGGGTCCAGCCCTCTCCACACCTTC. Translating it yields CASSQPGSSPLHTF.